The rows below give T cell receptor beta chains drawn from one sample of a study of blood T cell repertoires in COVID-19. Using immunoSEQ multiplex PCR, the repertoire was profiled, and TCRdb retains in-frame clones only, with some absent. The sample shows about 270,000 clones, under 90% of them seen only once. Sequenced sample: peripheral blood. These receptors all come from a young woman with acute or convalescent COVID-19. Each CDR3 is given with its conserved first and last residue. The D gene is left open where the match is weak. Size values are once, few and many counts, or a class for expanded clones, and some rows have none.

CDR3aa: CASSEQGMNTEAFF; CDR3nt: TGCGCCAGCAGCGAACAGGGAATGAACACTGAAGCTTTCTTT; d_gene: -; j_gene: TRBJ1-1; v_gene: TRBV5-1; abundance: -
CDR3aa: CASSVGEGPTYEQYF; CDR3nt: TGTGCCAGCAGCGTAGGGGAGGGTCCCACCTACGAGCAGTACTTC; d_gene: TRBD2; j_gene: TRBJ2-7; v_gene: TRBV9; abundance: -
CDR3aa: CASGRVTEAFF; CDR3nt: TGTGCCAGCGGCAGGGTTACTGAAGCTTTCTTT; d_gene: -; j_gene: TRBJ1-1; v_gene: TRBV5-6; abundance: few
CDR3aa: CASYGGNEKLFF; CDR3nt: TGTGCCAGCTACGGAGGGAATGAAAAACTGTTTTTT; d_gene: -; j_gene: TRBJ1-4; v_gene: TRBV19; abundance: once
CDR3aa: CSARGRVGQFF; CDR3nt: TGCAGTGCCCGAGGCCGGGTCGGGCAGTTCTTC; d_gene: -; j_gene: TRBJ2-1; v_gene: TRBV20-1; abundance: -
CDR3aa: CASSGGQPGETQYF; CDR3nt: TGTGCCAGCAGTGGGGGACAACCGGGGGAGACCCAGTACTTC; d_gene: -; j_gene: TRBJ2-5; v_gene: TRBV6-6; abundance: -
CDR3aa: CASSGGGGVSYEQYF; CDR3nt: TGTGCCAGCTCGGGGGGAGGTGGCGTTTCCTACGAGCAGTACTTC; d_gene: TRBD2; j_gene: TRBJ2-7; v_gene: TRBV11-1; abundance: -
CDR3aa: CASSETGTARWNYGYTF; CDR3nt: TGTGCCAGCAGTGAAACCGGGACAGCCAGATGGAACTATGGCTACACCTTC; d_gene: TRBD1; j_gene: TRBJ1-2; v_gene: TRBV25-1; abundance: -
CDR3aa: CASSSRTGGTSGRSTDTQYF; CDR3nt: TGTGCCAGCAGCTCCCGGACAGGGGGGACTAGCGGGAGAAGCACAGATACGCAGTATTTT; d_gene: TRBD2; j_gene: TRBJ2-3; v_gene: TRBV13; abundance: -
CDR3aa: CASSPRRTTLNEQFF; CDR3nt: TGTGCCAGCAGCCCAAGACGGACAACCTTGAATGAGCAGTTCTTC; d_gene: -; j_gene: TRBJ2-1; v_gene: TRBV11-2; abundance: -
CDR3aa: CASTGGQGAWETQYF; CDR3nt: TGTGCCAGCACCGGGGGACAGGGGGCTTGGGAGACCCAGTACTTC; d_gene: TRBD1; j_gene: TRBJ2-5; v_gene: TRBV2; abundance: once
CDR3aa: CASSRVAGTEAFF; CDR3nt: TGTGCCAGCAGCCGCGTAGCCGGGACTGAAGCTTTCTTT; d_gene: -; j_gene: TRBJ1-1; v_gene: TRBV7-6; abundance: -
CDR3aa: CASSDLNRRFF; CDR3nt: TGTGCCAGCAGTGATTTGAACAGAAGGTTTTTT; d_gene: -; j_gene: TRBJ2-2; v_gene: TRBV25-1; abundance: -
CDR3aa: CASRKEGKTEAFF; CDR3nt: TGTGCCAGCCGAAAGGAGGGGAAAACTGAAGCTTTCTTT; d_gene: -; j_gene: TRBJ1-1; v_gene: TRBV7-3; abundance: -
CDR3aa: CASSTHPRGSNQPQHF; CDR3nt: TGTGCCAGCAGCACCCACCCGAGGGGGAGCAATCAGCCCCAGCATTTT; d_gene: -; j_gene: TRBJ1-5; v_gene: TRBV7-3; abundance: few
CDR3aa: CASSFGQPGETQYF; CDR3nt: TGTGCCAGCAGCTTTGGGCAGCCTGGGGAGACCCAGTACTTC; d_gene: -; j_gene: TRBJ2-5; v_gene: TRBV7-9; abundance: -
CDR3aa: CASKLGRSPEGYGYTF; CDR3nt: TGCGCCAGCAAACTTGGCAGGTCCCCAGAAGGCTATGGCTACACCTTC; d_gene: -; j_gene: TRBJ1-2; v_gene: TRBV5-1; abundance: -
CDR3aa: CSVTKTGETQYF; CDR3nt: TGCAGCGTCACAAAGACCGGGGAGACCCAGTACTTC; d_gene: -; j_gene: TRBJ2-5; v_gene: TRBV29-1; abundance: once
CDR3aa: CATSRGASESTDTQYF; CDR3nt: TGTGCCACCAGCAGAGGGGCTAGCGAGAGCACAGATACGCAGTATTTT; d_gene: -; j_gene: TRBJ2-3; v_gene: TRBV15; abundance: few
CDR3aa: CASSLGGVYTEAFF; CDR3nt: TGTGCCAGCAGCTTGGGGGGAGTCTACACTGAAGCTTTCTTT; d_gene: -; j_gene: TRBJ1-1; v_gene: TRBV7-2; abundance: -
CDR3aa: CASSSAGQGLGWTNEKLFF; CDR3nt: TGTGCCAGCAGTTCAGCCGGACAGGGTCTAGGTTGGACTAATGAAAAACTGTTTTTT; d_gene: TRBD1; j_gene: TRBJ1-4; v_gene: TRBV27; abundance: -
CDR3aa: CASSVGEGPNSPLHF; CDR3nt: TGTGCCAGCAGCGTAGGGGAGGGGCCAAATTCACCCCTCCACTTT; d_gene: -; j_gene: TRBJ1-6; v_gene: TRBV9; abundance: few
CDR3aa: CASSSGRFVTDTQYF; CDR3nt: TGTGCCAGCAGTAGCGGGAGGTTCGTCACAGATACGCAGTATTTT; d_gene: TRBD2; j_gene: TRBJ2-3; v_gene: TRBV6-5; abundance: -
CDR3aa: CASSPILTSGRNEQFF; CDR3nt: TGCGCCAGCAGCCCGATATTGACTAGCGGGAGGAATGAGCAGTTCTTC; d_gene: TRBD2; j_gene: TRBJ2-1; v_gene: TRBV5-1; abundance: -
CDR3aa: CASSNSAGTGDEKLFF; CDR3nt: TGTGCCAGCAGCAATTCAGCCGGGACAGGGGATGAAAAACTGTTTTTT; d_gene: TRBD1; j_gene: TRBJ1-4; v_gene: TRBV9; abundance: -
CDR3aa: CASSYAGGRYGYTF; CDR3nt: TGTGCCAGCAGTTACGCAGGGGGCAGGTATGGCTACACCTTC; d_gene: TRBD1; j_gene: TRBJ1-2; v_gene: TRBV6-5; abundance: -
CDR3aa: CASSRGLAGYSYEQYF; CDR3nt: TGTGCCAGCAGTAGAGGACTAGCGGGATACTCCTACGAGCAGTACTTC; d_gene: TRBD2; j_gene: TRBJ2-7; v_gene: TRBV7-9; abundance: -
CDR3aa: CASSPVAGGFADTQYF; CDR3nt: TGTGCCAGCAGTCCCGTCGCGGGAGGATTCGCAGATACGCAGTATTTT; d_gene: TRBD2; j_gene: TRBJ2-3; v_gene: TRBV6-4; abundance: -
CDR3aa: CASSLGGTGENIQYF; CDR3nt: TGTGCCAGCAGCTTGGGTGGGACAGGGGAAAACATTCAGTACTTC; d_gene: TRBD1; j_gene: TRBJ2-4; v_gene: TRBV5-4; abundance: -
CDR3aa: CASSRTRERRYEQYF; CDR3nt: TGTGCCAGCAGCCGAACCCGGGAGCGTCGCTACGAGCAGTACTTC; d_gene: -; j_gene: TRBJ2-7; v_gene: TRBV27; abundance: few
CDR3aa: CASSERAQGGTEAFF; CDR3nt: TGTGCCAGCAGTGAGCGGGCACAGGGCGGCACTGAAGCTTTCTTT; d_gene: -; j_gene: TRBJ1-1; v_gene: TRBV2; abundance: -
CDR3aa: CASSQVSGTGTYEQYF; CDR3nt: TGTGCCAGCAGCCAAGTGTCCGGGACAGGGACCTACGAGCAGTACTTC; d_gene: TRBD1; j_gene: TRBJ2-7; v_gene: TRBV4-2; abundance: -
CDR3aa: CASSGPTGRTEAFF; CDR3nt: TGTGCCAGCAGCGGGCCTACGGGGAGGACTGAAGCTTTCTTT; d_gene: -; j_gene: TRBJ1-1; v_gene: TRBV13; abundance: -
CDR3aa: CASSYGQGTYNEQFF; CDR3nt: TGTGCCAGCAGTTACGGCCAGGGCACCTACAATGAGCAGTTCTTC; d_gene: -; j_gene: TRBJ2-1; v_gene: TRBV6-5; abundance: -
CDR3aa: CASSIVLRWGATNEKLFF; CDR3nt: TGTGCCAGTAGTATAGTGCTGAGGTGGGGAGCAACTAATGAAAAACTGTTTTTT; d_gene: -; j_gene: TRBJ1-4; v_gene: TRBV19; abundance: once
CDR3aa: CASSQELANEQFF; CDR3nt: TGTGCCAGCAGCCAAGAATTAGCAAATGAGCAGTTCTTC; d_gene: -; j_gene: TRBJ2-1; v_gene: TRBV4-2; abundance: -
CDR3aa: CASSRPSSGRARPQETQYF; CDR3nt: TGTGCCAGCAGCCGCCCTTCTAGCGGGAGGGCCCGCCCCCAAGAGACCCAGTACTTC; d_gene: TRBD2; j_gene: TRBJ2-5; v_gene: TRBV7-2; abundance: -
CDR3aa: CAAGGPPGDTQYF; CDR3nt: TGTGCCGCGGGAGGGCCTCCGGGAGATACGCAGTATTTT; d_gene: TRBD2; j_gene: TRBJ2-3; v_gene: TRBV10-3; abundance: -
CDR3aa: CASSYRSQVEWNTEAFF; CDR3nt: TGTGCCAGCAGCTACCGGTCCCAGGTCGAGTGGAACACTGAAGCTTTCTTT; d_gene: -; j_gene: TRBJ1-1; v_gene: TRBV11-2; abundance: -
CDR3aa: CASSPQLGGTYGYTF; CDR3nt: TGTGCCAGCAGCCCCCAGCTTGGAGGGACCTATGGCTACACCTTC; d_gene: -; j_gene: TRBJ1-2; v_gene: TRBV5-8; abundance: -
CDR3aa: CASSDAGQRPLNTEAFF; CDR3nt: TGTGCCAGCAGTGACGCGGGACAGCGTCCTCTGAACACTGAAGCTTTCTTT; d_gene: TRBD1; j_gene: TRBJ1-1; v_gene: TRBV6-1; abundance: -
CDR3aa: CAWNGGIRDTQYF; CDR3nt: TGTGCCTGGAACGGAGGAATCAGAGATACGCAGTATTTT; d_gene: -; j_gene: TRBJ2-3; v_gene: TRBV30; abundance: -